This T cell receptor (beta chain) emerged from a study of T cell responses to AZD1222 COVID-19 vaccine. The repertoire was sequenced with immunoSEQ multiplex PCR; TCRdb's copy has only in-frame clones and lacks some. The sample has over 150,000 clones; around 85% are singletons. V was clipped by 4 bases and J by 5 bases; unmatched bases: 8. Per the germline V gene, CDR1 is SNHLY and CDR2 is FYNNEI. CDR3 size: 15 residues. V and J are TRBV2 and TRBJ1-5; 7 nucleotides agree with TRBD1. The clonotype comes from an adult who received the AZD1222 COVID-19 vaccine. Sequences were derived from peripheral blood, sampled 28 days after the second AZD1222 dose. The CDR3 DNA is TGTGCCAGCAGTGGAGGGGGCTTCGGGCATCAGCCCCAGCATTTT. Protein: CASSGGGFGHQPQHF.